This T cell receptor (beta chain) was recorded in a study of graft-versus-host responses after intestinal transplantation. For the study at large: Multivisceral, liver-intestinal, or isolated intestinal grafts went to recipients. Uniformly, recipients were administered anti-thymocyte globulin induction with subsequent tacrolimus and steroids for around three years.

Details on this clone: Its target is unknown.

TCRdb's table, derived via immunoSEQ multiplex PCR, lists solely in-frame clones and lacks some. Found here are about 130,000 clones, approximately 92% of them singletons; the top ten hold roughly 0.16%. Sample: unstimulated CD4+ T cells sorted from spleen or lymph node cells, taken before intestinal transplant. This TCR came from a human donor who received an intestinal transplant.

The CDR3 nucleotides are TGTGCCTGGAGTGTGGGACAGGGTAGCAATCAGCCCCAGCATTTT. It is translated as CAWSVGQGSNQPQHF. V and J are TRBV30 and TRBJ1-5, with 9 bases matching TRBD1. Germline V gives CDR1 GTSNPN, CDR2 SVGIG (reference sequence). The CDR3 is 15 residues long. Trimming at V came to 0 bases and at J to 0 bases, leaving 0 bases not matched to a gene.